The 8 T cell receptor beta chains below were found in one sample sequenced in a study of CD8 T cells in Susac syndrome. A quantity of roughly 0.5 to 1 ug RNA underwent reverse transcription using random hexamers. One entry per CDR3 protein, called by TCRdb with MiXCR from the immunoSEQ multiplex PCR reads. The sample contains some 220,000 distinct CDR3 sequences, roughly 96% of which appear only once. Sequencing was carried out using CD4+ T cells from PBMCs. Source of these receptors: a human donor with multiple sclerosis.

The chain recombines TRBV29-1 with TRBJ1-5; 8 bases are shared with TRBD1. V was clipped by 6 bases and J by 9 bases; unmatched bases: 10. The germline CDR1 and CDR2 sequences are SQVTM and ANQGSEA. CDR3 length: 13 amino acids. The CDR3 region is CSVGQGGGLPQHF. DNA for the CDR3: TGCAGCGTCGGACAGGGTGGGGGGTTGCCCCAGCATTTT.

V and J are TRBV12-5 and TRBJ2-5, with 11 bases that match TRBD1. CDR3 length: 18 residues. Trimming removed 4 bases from V and 0 bases from J; junction bases left unmatched: 10. In germline, CDR1 is LGHNT, CDR2 FRNRAP. This CDR3 is CASGSRTGTGGNQETQYF. CDR3 DNA sequence: TGTGCTAGTGGTTCCCGAACCGGGACAGGGGGAAACCAAGAGACCCAGTACTTC.

J is TRBJ2-5 and V is TRBV30; D may be TRBD2 (6 bases). V gave up 2 bases and J gave up 4 bases, with 8 bases separating them. The CDR3 sequence is 12 residues long. Looked up from germline, CDR1 is GTSNPN and CDR2 is SVGIG (reference sequence). CDR3 DNA: TGTGCCTGGAGTAGGAGGGTAGAGACCCAGTACTTC. This codes for CAWSRRVETQYF.

In its sample, this clonotype was seen once. The chain employs TRBV30 and TRBJ1-2; D perhaps matches TRBD1 (5 bases). CDR3 length: 13 residues. V lost 2 bases and J lost 4, with 11 bases in between. Germline-derived CDR1 and CDR2 are GTSNPN and SVGIG (reference sequence). In nucleotides, the CDR3 is TGTGCCTGGAGTAACAGGAACCTCTATGGCTACACCTTC. This translates into CAWSNRNLYGYTF.

V usage is TRBV3-1 and J usage is TRBJ2-1; D is undetermined. The germline V and J ends were trimmed by 3 bases and 9 bases, with 9 bases remaining between them. Per the germline V gene, CDR1 is LGHDT and CDR2 is YNNKEL (reference sequence). The CDR3 contains 12 residues. For the CDR3, the DNA is TGTGCCAGCAGCCATCTGGGTAGTGAGCAGTTCTTC. Translated: CASSHLGSEQFF.

The gene calls are TRBV30 and TRBJ2-1, with 8 bases aligning to TRBD2. The CDR3 has 16 amino acids. V was pared by 2 bases and J by 2 bases, with 8 bases of the junction left unmatched. The V gene's germline CDR1 is GTSNPN and CDR2 SVGIG (reference sequence). CDR3 DNA sequence: TGTGCCTGGAGTTCTGCTAGCGGGCTCACCTACAATGAGCAGTTCTTC. It encodes CAWSSASGLTYNEQFF.

The CDR3 sequence: CACTPSGGPYEQYF. Here the CDR3 DNA reads TGTGCCTGCACGCCTAGCGGCGGGCCCTACGAGCAGTACTTC. The chain employs TRBV2 and TRBJ2-7; 7 bases map to TRBD2. Per the germline V gene, CDR1 is SNHLY and CDR2 is FYNNEI. With V trimmed by 11 bases and J by 2 bases, 12 bases remained unmatched. The CDR3 has 14 amino acids.

This sequence joins TRBV20-1 and TRBJ2-3; 12 nucleotides align to TRBD2. The germline gives CDR1 DFQATT, CDR2 SNEGSKA (reference sequence). After removal of 3 bases from V and 5 bases from J, the junction contained 9 bases not matched to a gene. CDR3 length equals 16 residues. The CDR3 protein is CSASGASGRAGDTQYF. Here the CDR3 DNA reads TGCAGTGCTAGCGGTGCTAGCGGGAGGGCTGGAGATACGCAGTATTTT.